This T cell receptor (beta chain) was retrieved from a study of shared clonotypes between healthy human individuals. Study summary: The cohort had a couple of women and a few men, ages 18 to 49.

Trimming cost V 3 bases and J 0 bases, with 10 bases left between them. This CDR3 has 14 amino acids. Per germline, CDR1 SGDLS and CDR2 YYNGEE. Running of the assay took place at deep level. TCRdb's table, derived via immunoSEQ multiplex PCR, lists solely in-frame clones and lacks some. Here the sample spans about 1.5 million clones, around 97% being singletons. The genes are TRBV9 and TRBJ2-7; maybe TRBD2 (6 bases). This TCR was recovered from a man aged 30 to 45 in good health. The sequencing input was naive CD4+ T cells sorted from blood. The subset is: CD45RA+ positively selected. CDR3 coding DNA: TGTGCCAGCAGCGAGGTCGGGAGCTCCTACGAGCAGTACTTC. Translation gives CASSEVGSSYEQYF.